This TCR beta chain was sequenced in a study of OX40 agonist ivuxolimab in advanced cancers. Study information: As their treatment, patients were administered ivuxolimab, an agonistic anti-OX40 (CD134) antibody. Dose-escalation patients suffered from hepatocellular carcinoma, melanoma, renal cell or head and neck cancer.

Germline CDR1 and CDR2: MNHEY and SMNVEV (reference sequence). The CDR3 sequence is 16 residues long. About this clone itself: The antigen is unknown. A far larger clone is one nucleotide away, so this likely arose from a read error.

The method was immunoSEQ multiplex PCR; TCRdb's version includes in-frame clones alone and lacks a portion of them. The data show about 57,000 clones, nearly 85% seen once. Overall study findings and caveats: The CD4+ and CD8+ T cells in the blood had expanded clonally by week 6 at 0.1 to 3.0 mg/kg. Certain nonresponders likewise exhibited a low normalized T-cell clonal expansion.

This sequence was found in an adult with an advanced solid tumor such as melanoma, head and neck, liver or kidney cancer. Sequenced material: CD4+ or CD8+ T cells sorted from blood, taken in a trial of the OX40 agonist ivuxolimab. V gene TRBV27 combines with J gene TRBJ2-7, with TRBD2 matching over 8 bases. The CDR3: CARSKAGGRGAYEQYF. The CDR3 region has the DNA TGTGCCCGCAGCAAGGCCGGGGGGCGGGGGGCCTACGAGCAGTACTTC.